The 16 T cell receptor beta chains below come from one sample, sequenced in a study of T-cell reconstitution after alpha-beta-depleted transplantation in children. Library preparation (for TCRbeta) was performed with unique molecular identifiers. Each CDR3 protein gets one entry after TCRdb re-called the PCR reads with MiXCR. The sample has a few hundred thousand distinct CDR3 sequences; over 20% are singletons. Specimen: PBMCs, collected before TCRalphabeta/CD19-depleted stem cell transplant. These receptors were taken from a boy younger than two with Wiskott-Aldrich syndrome, due to receive a stem cell transplant.

The DNA for the CDR3 is TGTGCCAGCAGTCCGGGACAGGCCTCCAAAAACATTCAGTACTTC. Translation gives CASSPGQASKNIQYF. This sequence joins TRBV12-3 or TRBV12-4 and TRBJ2-4; 8 bases match TRBD1. The length of the CDR3 is 15 residues. J lost 2 bases, V lost 5 bases, and 5 bases had no gene match.

The chain joins TRBV5-1 to TRBJ2-1; 11 nucleotides line up with TRBD2. Germline CDR1 and CDR2: SGHRS and YFSETQ. The ends lost 4 bases at V and 6 bases at J; junction bases unmatched: 12. CDR3 length: 17 amino acids. Written as DNA, the CDR3 is TGCGCCAGCAGCAGGACTAGCGGGCCTGGGTGGGGCAATGAGCAGTTCTTC. It specifies CASSRTSGPGWGNEQFF.

This clonotype was detected a few times. The chain is built from TRBV7-2 and TRBJ1-4; D remains ambiguous. Trimming cost V 1 base and J 5 bases, with 5 bases left between them. CDR1 is SGHTA and CDR2 is FQGNSA in the germline V gene. This CDR3 comprises 13 residues. CDR3 nucleotides: TGTGCCAGCAGCTTAGACGGAAATGAAAAACTGTTTTTT. Encoded protein: CASSLDGNEKLFF.

This clonotype has a handful of counts. In nucleotides, the CDR3 is TGTGCCATCAGCGGACTGGCCTCTTCAGATACGCAGTATTTT. It is translated as CAISGLASSDTQYF. The chain joins TRBV10-3 to TRBJ2-3, with a weak D call TRBD2 (5 bases). The CDR3 is 14 residues long. The V end was cut by 6 bases, the J end by 4 bases, with 14 bases between. Germline assignment: CDR1 ENHRY and CDR2 SYGVKD.

The chain's CDR3 is CASSYREGNNEQFF. The CDR3 DNA follows: TGTGCCAGCAGTTACCGGGAGGGGAACAATGAGCAGTTCTTC. The V call is TRBV6-5, the J call TRBJ2-1; 8 nucleotides match TRBD2. The length of the CDR3 is 14 residues. With 2 bases clipped from V and 5 bases from J, the junction kept 2 bases outside the gene matches. The germline V gene encodes CDR1 MNHEY and CDR2 SVGAGI.

The chain couples TRBV20-1 to TRBJ2-5; 9 bases map to TRBD2. The CDR3 consists of 12 residues. Looked up from germline, CDR1 is DFQATT and CDR2 is SNEGSKA (reference sequence). J lost 7 bases, V lost 4 bases, and 4 bases had no gene match. DNA for the CDR3: TGCAGTGCTAATAGCGGGAGTGGGACCCAGTACTTC. It codes for CSANSGSGTQYF.

The gene calls are TRBV29-1 and TRBJ1-1; unclear D gene. CDR1 is SQVTM, CDR2 ANQGSEA, per germline. The V and J ends lost 1 base and 1 base respectively, with 4 bases between them. The CDR3 runs 12 residues. The CDR3 here is CSVEVRNTEAFF. The CDR3 DNA sequence: TGCAGCGTTGAAGTGAGGAACACTGAAGCTTTCTTT.

The chain uses TRBV3-1 and TRBJ2-1; 7 bases align to TRBD1. The CDR3 covers 14 residues. V dropped 4 bases and J dropped 8; count of bases not matched to a gene: 8. CDR1 and CDR2 from the germline V gene are LGHDT and YNNKEL (reference sequence). This CDR3 reads CASSLVVQGDEQFF. In DNA form, the CDR3 reads TGTGCCAGCAGCCTAGTGGTCCAGGGGGATGAGCAGTTCTTC.

V gene TRBV2 combines with J gene TRBJ2-2, with 9 bases that match TRBD2. The germline CDR1 and CDR2 sequences are SNHLY and FYNNEI. J lost 4 bases, V lost 0 bases, and 6 bases had no gene match. The CDR3 is made up of 17 amino acids. CDR3 region: CASSEARLAGTTGELFF. CDR3 nucleotide sequence: TGTGCCAGCAGTGAAGCGCGGCTAGCGGGAACCACCGGGGAGCTGTTTTTT.

The V and J genes are TRBV28 and TRBJ2-7; 8 nucleotides line up with TRBD1. The CDR3 loop spans 14 amino acids. CDR1 and CDR2 from the germline V gene are MDHEN and SYDVKM. With 10 bases clipped from V and 3 bases from J, the junction kept 11 bases outside the gene matches. The CDR3: CATRPPGQVYEQYF. For the CDR3, the DNA is TGTGCCACCCGACCGCCGGGACAGGTCTACGAGCAGTACTTC.

In this sample, this clonotype turned up once. The V gene is TRBV7-8, the J gene TRBJ2-7; the D is unclear. V lost 1 base to trimming and J lost 3 bases, with 13 bases between them. Per germline, CDR1 SGHVS and CDR2 FQNEAQ. The CDR3 loop spans 15 amino acids. CDR3 loop: CASSLVGQAGYEQYF. Written as DNA, the CDR3 is TGTGCCAGCAGCTTAGTTGGGCAGGCAGGCTACGAGCAGTACTTC.

The chain joins TRBV5-4 to TRBJ2-7, with TRBD1 matching over 12 bases. The CDR3 is 16 amino acids. The junction had 13 bases not matched to a gene; V was cut back by 5 bases and J by 7 bases. Per germline, CDR1 SGHNT and CDR2 YYREEE (reference sequence). DNA for the CDR3: TGTGCCAGCAGACCCGGGACAGGGGGCGGTTTAGGGGAGCAGTACTTC. Its protein is CASRPGTGGGLGEQYF.

This clonotype showed up just a few times. This chain links TRBV2 with TRBJ2-3, with 8 bases matching TRBD1. Germline CDR1 and CDR2: SNHLY and FYNNEI. The CDR3 has 15 residues. V lost 5 bases, J lost 3 bases, and 7 bases stayed unmatched. The CDR3 protein is CASSLGQGETDTQYF. Written as DNA, the CDR3 is TGTGCCAGCAGTTTAGGACAGGGTGAAACAGATACGCAGTATTTT.

This clonotype was counted between two and nine times. The rearrangement joins TRBV5-5 to TRBJ2-5, with TRBD2 matching over 11 bases. Trimming removed 3 bases from V and 3 bases from J; junction bases left unmatched: 7. Germline V lookup: CDR1 SGHKS, CDR2 YYEKEE (reference sequence). The CDR3 runs to 16 residues. CDR3 DNA sequence: TGTGCCAGCAGCTCCCATCTAGCGGGAGGTAAAGAGACCCAGTACTTC. It translates to CASSSHLAGGKETQYF.

This clonotype was seen a handful of times. The rearrangement links TRBV12-3 or TRBV12-4 to TRBJ2-5, with D possibly being TRBD1 (6 bases). The ends were cut back, 4 bases at V and 3 bases at J, with 9 bases in the middle. The CDR3 extends over 13 amino acids. CDR3 nucleotide sequence: TGTGCCAGCAGTTGGACAGAAAAAGAGACCCAGTACTTC. This sequence encodes CASSWTEKETQYF.

The rearrangement joins TRBV12-3 or TRBV12-4 to TRBJ1-3; the D is unclear. This CDR3 contains 13 residues. V lost 6 bases and J lost 4, with 10 bases in between. The CDR3 bases are TGTGCCAGCAGCAAACCGTACGGAAACACCATATATTTT. The encoded protein is CASSKPYGNTIYF.